The 6 T cell receptor beta chains below were found in one sample sequenced in a study of T cells after posttransplantation cyclophosphamide (dated by TCRdb to about 2016). The label giving this sample's treatment or condition can be read as: high-dose cyclophosphamide on days +3 and +4 as single-agent GVHD prophylaxis. For conditioning, the PTCy patients got busulfan and fludarabine, then a related or unrelated marrow graft, followed by cyclophosphamide on days +3 and +4. The library was produced with the immunoSEQ multiplex PCR assay. The table comes from immuneACCESS by way of TCRdb, which keeps in-frame sequences with V and J called. Part of the clones is missing from these tables; in studies checked, under half for an unresolved V gene and the rest for unknown reasons. This sample contains a few thousand clones, none of which is a singleton. The biggest ten clones account for 10% to 15% of the sample.

This material consisted of PBMCs, taken after allogeneic stem cell transplant with posttransplant cyclophosphamide. The receptors were gathered from a female patient younger than 35 who received an allogeneic stem cell transplant from an unrelated donor, was CMV-positive, and had acute GVHD only. It is possible that, after a transplant, some T cells come from the graft donor.

This clone has a count of ten or more. The chain combines TRBV10-3 with TRBJ1-1, with a tentative D call TRBD1 (5 bases). The CDR3 totals 11 residues. The V end lost 10 bases, the J end lost 4 bases, and 10 bases lay between the germline ends. CDR1 ENHRY and CDR2 SYGVKD come from the germline V gene. CDR3 in amino acids: CATLTGTEAFF. The CDR3 coding sequence is TGTGCCACCTTAACAGGCACTGAAGCTTTCTTT.

This clone was observed at least ten times. This chain uses TRBV28 with TRBJ2-5; 7 nucleotides line up with TRBD1. CDR3 size: 13 residues. CDR1 MDHEN and CDR2 SYDVKM come from the germline V gene. Germline trimming cut 5 bases from V and 5 bases from J; bases unmatched to any gene: 5. CDR3 amino acids: CASSETGWETQYF. CDR3 DNA sequence: TGTGCCAGCAGTGAGACAGGGTGGGAGACCCAGTACTTC.

The CDR3 loop is CAISEGRERRNEQFF. CDR3 nucleotide sequence: TGTGCCATCAGTGAAGGGCGGGAGAGGAGGAATGAGCAGTTCTTC. The chain couples TRBV10-3 to TRBJ2-1; 7 bases fit TRBD2. The length of the CDR3 is 15 residues. The germline V gene has CDR1 ENHRY and CDR2 SYGVKD. The trim removed 3 bases at V and 7 bases at J, leaving 9 bases unmatched.

This clone was seen many times. The J gene is TRBJ2-3, the V gene TRBV28, with D maybe TRBD1 (6 bases). CDR3 length: 16 residues. The germline V gene has CDR1 MDHEN and CDR2 SYDVKM. Trimming pared 2 bases from V and 2 bases from J, leaving 14 bases between. CDR3 in DNA: TGTGCCAGCAGTTTAGTAGGGACACGAACCACAGATACGCAGTATTTT. Protein product: CASSLVGTRTTDTQYF.

This clone is deemed medium-sized. This sequence joins TRBV2 and TRBJ2-3; TRBD2 matches 10 bases. Trimming removed 5 bases from V and 1 base from J; junction bases left unmatched: 3. Germline lookup yields CDR1 SNHLY and CDR2 FYNNEI. The CDR3 is 15 amino acids. The CDR3 DNA reads as TGTGCCAGCAGTCCTAGCGGGAGCCGCACAGATACGCAGTATTTT. The encoded protein is CASSPSGSRTDTQYF. Filled out from reference TRBV2 and TRBJ2-3, the complete variable domain reads EPEVTQTPSHQVTQMGQEVILRCVPISNHLYFYWYRQILGQKVEFLVSFYNNEISEKSEIFDDQFSVERPDGSNFTLKIRSTKLEDSAMYFCASSPSGSRTDTQYFGPGTRLTVL.

This clone was seen many times. This sequence joins TRBV7-3 and TRBJ2-5; D is unclear. Trimming pared 1 base from V and 6 bases from J, leaving 9 bases between. The CDR3 has 13 amino acids. Germline V gives CDR1 SGHTA, CDR2 FQGTGA. CDR3 nucleotide sequence: TGTGCCAGCAGCTTAATGGGCTCTAAGACCCAGTACTTC. Protein product: CASSLMGSKTQYF.